Following are 2 T cell receptor beta chains from one sample sequenced in a study of blood T cell repertoires in COVID-19 (dated by TCRdb to about 2020). Library construction relied on the immunoSEQ multiplex PCR assay. TCRdb limited this immuneACCESS table to in-frame rearrangements with V and J called. A share of clones is missing; checked studies link under half to unresolved V genes, and the rest is unexplained. For this sample there are 65,000 to 75,000 clones; around 80% appear just once. The ten largest clones take up 8% to 10% of the sample. Sequencing was performed on peripheral blood. The receptors shown here come from a woman of 80 years or more with acute or convalescent COVID-19.

This clone appeared a single time. J is TRBJ1-2 and V is TRBV25-1; D not resolved. CDR1 MGHDK and CDR2 SYGVNS come from the germline V gene. Trimming pared 6 bases from V and 3 bases from J, leaving 17 bases between. The CDR3 loop spans 15 amino acids. CDR3 sequence: CASSTLFGGYYGYTF. CDR3 in DNA: TGTGCCAGCAGCACACTTTTTGGAGGGTACTATGGCTACACCTTC.

The rearrangement links TRBV3-1 (or the pseudogene TRBV3-2) to TRBJ2-1; 10 bases are a match to TRBD2. The V segment lost 0 bases and the J segment 16 bases; nucleotides outside the gene matches: 9. Looked up from germline, CDR1 is LGHDT and CDR2 is YNNKEL (reference sequence). This CDR3 region has 14 residues. The chain's CDR3 is CASSQDKLAGLKFF. In DNA form, the CDR3 reads TGTGCCAGCAGCCAAGATAAACTAGCGGGGCTAAAATTCTTC.